This passage covers 6 T cell receptor beta chains from one sample sequenced in a study of early T cells in non-severe SARS-CoV-2 infection. TCRdb re-called the 5' RACE reads with MiXCR, one entry per CDR3 protein. The sample yields under 95,000 distinct CDR3 sequences, 12% seen once. Sequences were obtained from whole blood. These receptors came from an adult who was a healthcare worker with PCR-confirmed SARS-CoV-2 infection or an uninfected control (not recorded which).

This clonotype occurred a few times. V usage is TRBV7-9 and J usage is TRBJ2-6; D gene unclear. Germline CDR1 SEHNR, CDR2 FQNEAQ (reference sequence). The V and J ends lost 8 bases and 2 bases respectively, with 10 bases between them. The CDR3 sequence is 14 residues long. For the CDR3, the DNA is TGTGCCAGCGTTATTACTGCTGGGGCCAACGTCCTGACTTTC. This encodes CASVITAGANVLTF. The whole variable domain, remainder taken from reference TRBV7-9 and TRBJ2-6, is DTGVSQNPRHKITKRGQNVTFRCDPISEHNRLYWYRQTLGQGPEFLTYFQNEAQLEKSRLLSDRFSAERPKGSFSTLEIQRTEQGDSAMYLCASVITAGANVLTFGAGSRLTVL.

This clonotype was seen ten or more times. V and J are TRBV7-6 and TRBJ1-3; 7 bases line up with TRBD1. CDR3 length equals 14 residues. Germline values: CDR1 SGHVS, CDR2 FNYEAQ. Trimming at V came to 4 bases and at J to 0 bases, leaving 0 bases not matched to a gene. The DNA for the CDR3 is TGTGCCAGCAGCTGGGACAGCTCTGGAAACACCATATATTTT. Translating gives CASSWDSSGNTIYF. The full variable domain, completed using reference TRBV7-6 and TRBJ1-3, is GAGVSQSPRYKVTKRGQDVALRCDPISGHVSLYWYRQALGQGPEFLTYFNYEAQQDKSGLPNDRFSAERPEGSISTLTIQRTEQRDSAMYRCASSWDSSGNTIYFGEGSWLTVV.

This clonotype was observed at least ten times. This rearrangement joins TRBV18 to TRBJ2-1, with 11 nucleotides matching TRBD2. This CDR3 contains 21 residues. CDR1 is KGHSH, CDR2 LQKENI, per germline. V dropped 2 bases and J dropped 0; count of bases not matched to a gene: 15. For the CDR3, the DNA is TGTGCCAGCTCACCAATCAGGGGCATACCGGGACTAGCGGCCTCCTACAATGAGCAGTTCTTC. This encodes CASSPIRGIPGLAASYNEQFF.

This clonotype was detected many times. The V and J genes are TRBV6-1 and TRBJ2-3; D uncertain. CDR1 MNHNS and CDR2 SASEGT come from the germline V gene. V was pared by 2 bases and J by 2 bases, with 11 bases between. This CDR3 spans 15 amino acids. The CDR3 nucleotides read TGTGCCAGCAGTGAAAGTGTTGGAATCACAGATACGCAGTATTTT. It encodes CASSESVGITDTQYF.

The chain combines TRBV20-1 with TRBJ1-2; D is possibly TRBD1 (6 bases). The CDR3 length is 13 residues. V lost 5 bases to trimming and J lost 1 base, with 11 bases between them. The germline V gene has CDR1 DFQATT and CDR2 SNEGSKA (reference sequence). The CDR3 DNA is TGCAGTGCTCGACAGGACCGTAACTATGGCTACACCTTC. It translates to CSARQDRNYGYTF.

The genes are TRBV15 and TRBJ1-4; unclear D gene. This CDR3 has 15 residues. The germline V and J ends were trimmed by 5 bases and 5 bases, with 15 bases remaining between them. CDR1 is LNHNV, CDR2 YYDKDF, per germline (reference sequence). For the CDR3, the DNA is TGTGCCACCAGCTTTAGACGGGCGATAAATGAAAAACTGTTTTTT. Protein product: CATSFRRAINEKLFF.